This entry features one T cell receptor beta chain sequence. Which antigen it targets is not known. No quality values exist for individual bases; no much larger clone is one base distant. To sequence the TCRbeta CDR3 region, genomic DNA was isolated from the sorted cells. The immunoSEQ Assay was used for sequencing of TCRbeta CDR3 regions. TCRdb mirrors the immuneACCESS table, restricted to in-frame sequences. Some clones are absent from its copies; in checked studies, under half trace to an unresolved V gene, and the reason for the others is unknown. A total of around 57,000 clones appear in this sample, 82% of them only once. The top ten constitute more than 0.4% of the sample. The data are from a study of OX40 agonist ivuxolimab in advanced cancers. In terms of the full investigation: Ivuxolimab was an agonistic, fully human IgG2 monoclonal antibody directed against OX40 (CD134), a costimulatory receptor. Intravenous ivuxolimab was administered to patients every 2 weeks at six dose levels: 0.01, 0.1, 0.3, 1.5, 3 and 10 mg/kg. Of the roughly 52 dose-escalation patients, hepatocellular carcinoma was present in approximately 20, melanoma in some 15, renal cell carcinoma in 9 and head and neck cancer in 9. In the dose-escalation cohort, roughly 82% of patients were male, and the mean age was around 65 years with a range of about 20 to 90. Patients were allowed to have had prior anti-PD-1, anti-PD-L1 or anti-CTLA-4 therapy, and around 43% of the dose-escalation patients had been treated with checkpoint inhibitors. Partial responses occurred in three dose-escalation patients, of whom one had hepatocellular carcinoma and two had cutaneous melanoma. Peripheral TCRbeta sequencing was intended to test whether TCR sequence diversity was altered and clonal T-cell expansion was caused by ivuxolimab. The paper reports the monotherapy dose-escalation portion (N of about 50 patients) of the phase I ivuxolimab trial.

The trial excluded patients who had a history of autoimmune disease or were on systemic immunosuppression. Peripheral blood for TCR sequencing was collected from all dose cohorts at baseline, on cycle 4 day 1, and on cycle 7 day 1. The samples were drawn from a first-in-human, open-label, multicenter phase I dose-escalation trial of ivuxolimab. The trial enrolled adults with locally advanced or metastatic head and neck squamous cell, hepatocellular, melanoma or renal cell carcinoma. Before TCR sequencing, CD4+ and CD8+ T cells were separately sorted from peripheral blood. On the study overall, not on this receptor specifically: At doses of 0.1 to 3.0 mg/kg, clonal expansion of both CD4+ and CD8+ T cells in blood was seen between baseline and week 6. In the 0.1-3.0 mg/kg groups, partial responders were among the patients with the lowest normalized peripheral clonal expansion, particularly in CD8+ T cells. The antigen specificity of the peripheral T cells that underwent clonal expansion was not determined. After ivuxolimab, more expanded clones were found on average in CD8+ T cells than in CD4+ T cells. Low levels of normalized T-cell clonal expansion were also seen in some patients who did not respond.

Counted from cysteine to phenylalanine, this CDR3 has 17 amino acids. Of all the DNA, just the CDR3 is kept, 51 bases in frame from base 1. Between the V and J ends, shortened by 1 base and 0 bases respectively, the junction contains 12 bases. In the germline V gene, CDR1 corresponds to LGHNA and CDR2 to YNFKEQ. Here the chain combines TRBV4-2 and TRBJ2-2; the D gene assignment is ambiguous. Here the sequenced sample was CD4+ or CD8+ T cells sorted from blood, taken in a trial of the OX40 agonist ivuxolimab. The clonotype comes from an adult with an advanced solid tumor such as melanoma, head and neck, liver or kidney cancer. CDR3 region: CASSQAYRATNTGELFF. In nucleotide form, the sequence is TGTGCCAGCAGCCAAGCATATCGGGCCACGAACACCGGGGAGCTGTTTTTT.